The 18 T cell receptor beta chains reported below all come from one sample, sequenced in a study of technical replicates of blood from a handful of donors. This table comes from immunoSEQ multiplex PCR, and its TCRdb copy is limited to in-frame clones, with some not included. The data contain more than 90,000 clones, more than 90% of them singletons. Sequencing was done on a sample of T cells isolated from PBMCs. These receptors all stem from a human donor in good health.

V usage is TRBV28 and J usage is TRBJ2-7, with TRBD1 matching 8 bases. CDR1 and CDR2 from the germline V gene are MDHEN and SYDVKM. The CDR3 covers 15 residues. Trimming removed 4 bases from V and 7 bases from J; junction bases left unmatched: 12. As DNA, the CDR3 is TGTGCCAGCAGTTGGGACGGACAGGGTGTGGGGGAGCAGTACTTC. This codes for CASSWDGQGVGEQYF.

This chain links TRBV7-8 with TRBJ1-5, with a tentative D call TRBD1 (5 bases). Germline loops: CDR1 SGHVS, CDR2 FQNEAQ. This CDR3 region has 14 residues. Trimming left V 3 bases short and J 4 bases short, with 10 bases between. CDR3 loop: CASSLTVNNQPQHF. The DNA of the CDR3 is TGTGCCAGCAGCTTGACAGTAAATAATCAGCCCCAGCATTTT.

This clone was seen just once. The chain couples TRBV11-2 to TRBJ2-7, with D possibly matching TRBD2 (5 bases). The CDR3 runs to 11 residues. Germline values: CDR1 SGHAT, CDR2 FQNNGV. The V and J ends lost 7 bases and 4 bases respectively, with 8 bases between them. The CDR3: CASNPGYEQYF. In DNA, the CDR3 is TGTGCCAGCAATCCGGGGTACGAGCAGTACTTC.

The chain carries TRBV6-5 and TRBJ2-7; 8 bases are shared with TRBD1. V shed 2 bases, J shed 0 bases, and the junction held 3 bases outside the gene matches. Germline values: CDR1 MNHEY, CDR2 SVGAGI. The CDR3 runs to 15 residues. CDR3 loop: CASSYGTGASYEQYF. Written as DNA, the CDR3 is TGTGCCAGCAGTTACGGGACAGGTGCCTCCTACGAGCAGTACTTC.

This chain joins TRBV5-4 and TRBJ2-3, with TRBD2 identical over 11 bases. CDR3 size: 18 residues. V lost 4 bases and J lost 3; bases outside the gene matches: 13. Germline V gene lookup returns CDR1 SGHNT and CDR2 YYREEE (reference sequence). The CDR3 bases are TGTGCCAGCAGCCGCCAGGAACTAGCGGGAGCCCCGACAGATACGCAGTATTTT. Amino acids: CASSRQELAGAPTDTQYF.

In regard to this clone: Germline is not matched at one junction end, which may reflect a read error. This CDR3 is also generated by other DNA sequences in the sample. The chain is built from TRBV7-9 and TRBJ1-1, with D uncertain. CDR1 is SEHNR and CDR2 is FQNEAQ in the germline V gene (reference sequence). The CDR3 sequence is 18 residues long. Written as DNA, the CDR3 is TGTGCCAGCAGCCCTATCCCCCTGACTGTGGTGCAGAACACTGAGGCTTTCTTT. It translates to CASSPIPLTVVQNTEAFF. The full variable domain, completed using reference TRBV7-9 and TRBJ1-1, is DTGVSQNPRHKITKRGQNVTFRCDPISEHNRLYWYRQTLGQGPEFLTYFQNEAQLEKSRLLSDRFSAERPKGSFSTLEIQRTEQGDSAMYLCASSPIPLTVVQNTEAFFGQGTRLTVV.

The chain has TRBV6-5 and TRBJ1-4; weak D call: TRBD1 (6 bases). The V gene lost 7 bases and the J gene lost 5 bases, with 11 bases spanning the gap. CDR1 is MNHEY, CDR2 SVGAGI, per germline. The CDR3 runs 13 residues. The CDR3 coding sequence is TGTGCCAGCAAAGGACAGTTGAATGAAAAACTGTTTTTT. Its protein product is CASKGQLNEKLFF.

This clone turned up a few times. V usage is TRBV9 and J usage is TRBJ2-6; D call uncertain. Germline V gene data show CDR1 as SGDLS and CDR2 as YYNGEE. V dropped 4 bases and J dropped 0 bases, with 11 bases sitting between them. The CDR3 contains 16 residues. The CDR3 here is CASSPKRGSGANVLTF. Written as DNA, the CDR3 is TGTGCCAGCAGCCCAAAAAGAGGCTCTGGGGCCAACGTCCTGACTTTC.

The rearrangement links TRBV5-4 to TRBJ2-1, with D unclear. Germline loops: CDR1 SGHNT, CDR2 YYREEE (reference sequence). V gave up 1 base and J gave up 7 bases, with 6 bases separating them. This CDR3 has 12 amino acids. CDR3 DNA: TGTGCCAGCAGCTTGTACAGTAATGAGCAGTTCTTC. Translated, it gives CASSLYSNEQFF.

The chain is built from TRBV18 and TRBJ1-5; 7 bases align to TRBD1. The germline V gene encodes CDR1 KGHSH and CDR2 LQKENI. After removal of 2 bases from V and 5 bases from J, the junction contained 0 bases not matched to a gene. The CDR3 has 13 residues. CDR3 region: CASSPTGDQPQHF. The DNA of the CDR3 is TGTGCCAGCTCACCAACAGGGGATCAGCCCCAGCATTTT.

This chain uses TRBV10-1 with TRBJ2-3, with a possible D match to TRBD2 (6 bases). This CDR3 is 14 amino acids long. Deletions cut 4 bases from V and 2 bases from J, with 10 bases between. Per the germline V gene, CDR1 is WNHNN and CDR2 is SYGVQD (reference sequence). Written as DNA, the CDR3 is TGCGCCAGCAGTGCTGGCGGGGTCACAGATACGCAGTATTTT. Translating gives CASSAGGVTDTQYF.

This chain connects TRBV6-6 to TRBJ1-1, with 8 bases lining up with TRBD1. CDR1 and CDR2 (germline): MNHNY, SVGAGI (reference sequence). The CDR3 spans 16 residues. V shed 7 bases, J shed 7 bases, and the junction held 17 bases outside the gene matches. In DNA, the CDR3 is TGTGCCAGCACGTTAGGAGGGACAGGACAATTAGGTGAAGCTTTCTTT. Translated: CASTLGGTGQLGEAFF.

The chain links TRBV29-1 to TRBJ2-1; possible D gene TRBD1, 6 bases. The CDR3 extends over 12 amino acids. V was cut by 6 bases and J by 4 bases, with 10 bases left in between. Germline V CDR1 and CDR2: SQVTM, ANQGSEA. CDR3 sequence: CSVQGWYNEQFF. CDR3 DNA sequence: TGCAGCGTGCAGGGGTGGTACAATGAGCAGTTCTTC.

This clone was found once. The V and J genes are TRBV6-1 and TRBJ1-5; the D gene is possibly TRBD1 (6 bases). Germline CDR1 is MNHNS and CDR2 is SASEGT. V was cut by 1 base and J by 3 bases, with 13 bases left in between. The CDR3 totals 16 residues. The CDR3 DNA is TGTGCCAGCAGTGAAGTGGCAGGGGCGTACAATCAGCCCCAGCATTTT. It codes for CASSEVAGAYNQPQHF.

The rearrangement links TRBV2 to TRBJ2-7; tentatively, D is TRBD1 (6 bases). CDR3 size: 16 residues. The V end was cut by 3 bases, the J end by 0 bases, with 15 bases between. Germline-derived CDR1 and CDR2 are SNHLY and FYNNEI. CDR3 amino acids: CASSDLTGTTSYEQYF. CDR3 nucleotides: TGTGCCAGCAGTGATTTGACCGGGACAACCTCCTACGAGCAGTACTTC.

The gene calls are TRBV11-3 and TRBJ2-5, with 7 bases lining up with TRBD1. This CDR3 comprises 16 residues. Trimming cost V 4 bases and J 5 bases; bases outside gene matches: 13. The V gene's germline CDR1 is SGHNT and CDR2 YENEEA. Here the CDR3 DNA reads TGTGCCAGCAGCTCGTTAAAGACAGGGTTTTCCGAGACCCAGTACTTC. This sequence encodes CASSSLKTGFSETQYF.

This chain joins TRBV7-8 and TRBJ2-7, with TRBD1 matching over 7 bases. Germline V gene sequence: CDR1 SGHVS, CDR2 FQNEAQ. This CDR3 has 14 amino acids. Trimming removed 3 bases from V and 5 bases from J; junction bases left unmatched: 7. CDR3 amino acids: CASSLSRGTDEQYF. CDR3 nucleotide sequence: TGTGCCAGCAGCTTGTCCAGGGGGACGGACGAGCAGTACTTC. Complete variable domain (other parts from reference TRBV7-8 and TRBJ2-7): GAGVSQSPRYKVAKRGQDVALRCDPISGHVSLFWYQQALGQGPEFLTYFQNEAQLDKSGLPSDRFFAERPEGSVSTLKIQRTQQEDSAVYLCASSLSRGTDEQYFGPGTRLTVT.

CDR3 sequence reads: CASSFASGSINEQFF. The CDR3, as DNA: TGTGCCAGCAGCTTCGCTAGCGGGAGTATTAATGAGCAGTTCTTC. The V call is TRBV7-9, the J call TRBJ2-1, with 10 bases aligning to TRBD2. Germline lookup yields CDR1 SEHNR and CDR2 FQNEAQ (reference sequence). With 3 bases clipped from V and 7 bases from J, the junction kept 6 bases outside the gene matches. This CDR3 region has 15 residues.